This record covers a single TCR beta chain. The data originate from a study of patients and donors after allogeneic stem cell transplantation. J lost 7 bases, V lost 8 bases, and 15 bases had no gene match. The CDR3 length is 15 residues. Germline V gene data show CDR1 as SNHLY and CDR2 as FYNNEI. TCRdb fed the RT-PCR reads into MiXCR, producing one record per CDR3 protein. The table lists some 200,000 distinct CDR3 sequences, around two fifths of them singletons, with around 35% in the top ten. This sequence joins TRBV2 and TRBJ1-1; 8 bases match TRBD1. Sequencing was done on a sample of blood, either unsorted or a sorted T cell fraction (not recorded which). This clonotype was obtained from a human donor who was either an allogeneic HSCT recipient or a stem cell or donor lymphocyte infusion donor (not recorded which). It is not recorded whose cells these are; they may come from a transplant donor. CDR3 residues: CASDLERTGLSEAFF. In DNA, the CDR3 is TGTGCCAGCGACTTAGAAAGGACAGGGCTGAGTGAAGCTTTCTTT.